What follows is one T cell receptor (beta chain) and its context. No antigen is known for it. Produced via immunoSEQ multiplex PCR; TCRdb's table is partial and in-frame only. The sample holds some 130,000 clones, roughly 86% seen once. These data are taken from a study of cytomegalovirus exposure and HLA in healthy donors. On the study more broadly: The use of the same platform for the 90 to 150 validation repertoires and the approximately 690 first-cohort repertoires was reported by a later analysis. Study results and limitations: The study flagged some 170 TCR beta chains as cytomegalovirus-associated. TCR clusters originating in the first cohort tended to co-occur in the 120 validation repertoires, according to a later analysis. Per published reports, the classifier diagnosed cytomegalovirus status with high specificity and sensitivity.

This TCR was recovered from a woman in her twenties or thirties in good health and CMV-seronegative. The sequenced sample consisted of PBMCs.

The CDR3 DNA reads TGTGCCAGCAGCTTAAACCAGGGGGTTAATGGCTACACCTTC. It encodes CASSLNQGVNGYTF. The V and J genes are TRBV11-2 and TRBJ1-2, with 7 bases matching TRBD1. V lost 2 bases, J lost 6 bases, and 6 bases stayed unmatched. Germline lookup yields CDR1 SGHAT and CDR2 FQNNGV. The CDR3 runs 14 residues. The whole variable domain, filled in from reference TRBV11-2 and TRBJ1-2, reads EAGVAQSPRYKIIEKRQSVAFWCNPISGHATLYWYQQILGQGPKLLIQFQNNGVVDDSQLPKDRFSAERLKGVDSTLKIQPAKLEDSAVYLCASSLNQGVNGYTFGSGTRLTVV.